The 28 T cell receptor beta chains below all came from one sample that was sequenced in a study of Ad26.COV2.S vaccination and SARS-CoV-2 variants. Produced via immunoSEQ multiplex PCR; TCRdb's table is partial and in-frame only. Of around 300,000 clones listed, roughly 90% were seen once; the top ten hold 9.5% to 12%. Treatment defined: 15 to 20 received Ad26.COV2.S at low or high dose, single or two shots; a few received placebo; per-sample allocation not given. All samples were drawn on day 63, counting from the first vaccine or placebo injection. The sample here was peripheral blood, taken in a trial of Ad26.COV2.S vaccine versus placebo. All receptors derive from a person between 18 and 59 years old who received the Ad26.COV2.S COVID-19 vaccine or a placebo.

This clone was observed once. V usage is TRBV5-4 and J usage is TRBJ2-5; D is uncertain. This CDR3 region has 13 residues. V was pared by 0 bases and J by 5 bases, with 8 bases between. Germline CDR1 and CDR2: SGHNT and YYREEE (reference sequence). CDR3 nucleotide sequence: TGTGCCAGCAGCTTGGACCTAGGGGAGACCCAGTACTTC. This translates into CASSLDLGETQYF.

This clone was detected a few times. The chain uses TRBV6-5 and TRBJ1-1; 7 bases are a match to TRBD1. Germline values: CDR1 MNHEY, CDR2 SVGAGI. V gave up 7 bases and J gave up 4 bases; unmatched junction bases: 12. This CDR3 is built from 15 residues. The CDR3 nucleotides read TGTGCCAGCAACAGGGGTTTCCTTTGGGGCACTGAAGCTTTCTTT. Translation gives CASNRGFLWGTEAFF.

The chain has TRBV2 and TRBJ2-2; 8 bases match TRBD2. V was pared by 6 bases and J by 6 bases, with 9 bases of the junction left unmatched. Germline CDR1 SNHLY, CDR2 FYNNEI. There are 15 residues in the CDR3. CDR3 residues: CASRLQPGGSGELFF. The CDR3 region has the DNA TGTGCCAGCAGATTACAGCCGGGAGGGTCCGGGGAGCTGTTTTTT.

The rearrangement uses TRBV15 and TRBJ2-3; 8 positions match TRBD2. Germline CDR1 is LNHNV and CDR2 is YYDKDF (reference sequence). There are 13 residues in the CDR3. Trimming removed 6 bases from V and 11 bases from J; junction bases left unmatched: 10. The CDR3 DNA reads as TGTGCCACCAGGGGCGGGACTAGGGGGAGGCAGTATTTT. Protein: CATRGGTRGRQYF.

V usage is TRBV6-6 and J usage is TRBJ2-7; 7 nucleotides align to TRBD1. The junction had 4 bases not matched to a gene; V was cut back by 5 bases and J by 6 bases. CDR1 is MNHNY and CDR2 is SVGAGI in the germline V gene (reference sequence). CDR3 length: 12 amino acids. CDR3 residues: CASSGDSLEQYF. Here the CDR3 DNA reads TGTGCCAGCAGTGGGGACAGCCTCGAGCAGTACTTC.

Here the CDR3 reads CASSWRGGETQYF. The CDR3, as DNA: TGTGCCAGCAGCTGGAGAGGGGGGGAGACCCAGTACTTC. The chain links TRBV5-6 to TRBJ2-5; D might be TRBD1 or TRBD2, each matching 6 bases. The germline V gene encodes CDR1 SGHDT and CDR2 YYEEEE. The CDR3 covers 13 residues. V lost 3 bases and J lost 5, with 11 bases in between.

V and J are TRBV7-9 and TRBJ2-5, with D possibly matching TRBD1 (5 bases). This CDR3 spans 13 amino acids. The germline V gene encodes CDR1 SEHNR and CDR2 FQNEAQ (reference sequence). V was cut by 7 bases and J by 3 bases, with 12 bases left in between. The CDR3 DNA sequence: TGTGCCAGCACCCCCCGCAGGGAAGAGACCCAGTACTTC. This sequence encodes CASTPRREETQYF.

The CDR3 sequence is CASSLDRGLYEQYF. The CDR3 DNA reads TGTGCCAGCAGTTTGGACAGGGGGCTCTACGAGCAGTACTTC. The chain joins TRBV13 to TRBJ2-7, with 11 bases lining up with TRBD1. This CDR3 region has 14 residues. The germline CDR1 and CDR2 sequences are PRHDT and FYEKMQ (reference sequence). With V trimmed by 6 bases and J by 3 bases, 4 bases remained unmatched.

The CDR3 DNA reads as TGTGCCAGCATGGTAAGGGACAGTTCCTATAGCAATCAGCCCCAGCATTTT. This encodes CASMVRDSSYSNQPQHF. V is TRBV2 and J is TRBJ1-5, with 7 bases lining up with TRBD1. Germline V lookup: CDR1 SNHLY, CDR2 FYNNEI. The CDR3 is made up of 17 amino acids. J gave up 0 bases and V 7 bases, and 12 bases lay outside the gene matches.

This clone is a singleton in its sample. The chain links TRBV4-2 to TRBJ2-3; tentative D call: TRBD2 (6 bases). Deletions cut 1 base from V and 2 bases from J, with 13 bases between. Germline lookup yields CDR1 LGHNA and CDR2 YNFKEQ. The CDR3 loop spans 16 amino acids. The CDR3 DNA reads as TGTGCCAGCAGCCAAGGTGCTAGCGCAGACACAGATACGCAGTATTTT. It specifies CASSQGASADTDTQYF.

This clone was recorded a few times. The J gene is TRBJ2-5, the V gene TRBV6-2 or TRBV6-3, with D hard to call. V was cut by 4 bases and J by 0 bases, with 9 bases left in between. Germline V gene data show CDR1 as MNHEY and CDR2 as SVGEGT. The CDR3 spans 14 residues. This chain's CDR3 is CASSSLLYQETQYF. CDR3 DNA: TGTGCCAGCAGTTCCCTCCTATACCAAGAGACCCAGTACTTC.

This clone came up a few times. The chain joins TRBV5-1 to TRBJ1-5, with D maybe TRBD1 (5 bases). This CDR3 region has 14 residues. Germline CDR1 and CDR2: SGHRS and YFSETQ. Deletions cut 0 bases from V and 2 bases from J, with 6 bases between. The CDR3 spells CASSLEGRNQPQHF. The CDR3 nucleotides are TGCGCCAGCAGCTTGGAGGGACGCAATCAGCCCCAGCATTTT.

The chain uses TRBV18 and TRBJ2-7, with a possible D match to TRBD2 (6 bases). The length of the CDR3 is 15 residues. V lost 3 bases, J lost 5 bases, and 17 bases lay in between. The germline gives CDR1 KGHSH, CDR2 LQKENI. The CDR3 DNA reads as TGTGCCAGCTCACCGCGGGCCGTGGGGGAGGACGAGCAGTACTTC. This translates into CASSPRAVGEDEQYF.

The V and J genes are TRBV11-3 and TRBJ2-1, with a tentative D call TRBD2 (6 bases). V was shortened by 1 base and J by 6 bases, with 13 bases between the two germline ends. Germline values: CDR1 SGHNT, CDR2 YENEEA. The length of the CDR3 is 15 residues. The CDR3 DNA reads TGTGCCAGCAGCTTAGGGCCGCAGGGAGGCAATGAGCAGTTCTTC. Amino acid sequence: CASSLGPQGGNEQFF.

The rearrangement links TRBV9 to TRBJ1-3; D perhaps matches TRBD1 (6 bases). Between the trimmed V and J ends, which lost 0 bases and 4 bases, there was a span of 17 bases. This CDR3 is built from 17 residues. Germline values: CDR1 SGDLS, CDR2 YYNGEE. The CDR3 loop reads CASSVEPGGGNGNTIYF. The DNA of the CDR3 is TGTGCCAGCAGCGTAGAGCCCGGGGGGGGCAACGGAAACACCATATATTTT.

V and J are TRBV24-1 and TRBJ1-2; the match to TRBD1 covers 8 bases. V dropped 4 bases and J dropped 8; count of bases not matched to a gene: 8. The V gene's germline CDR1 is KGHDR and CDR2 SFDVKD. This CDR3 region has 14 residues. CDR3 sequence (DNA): TGTGCCACCAGTGACCGACAGGGGCTACGGGGCTACACCTTC. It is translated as CATSDRQGLRGYTF.

The chain's CDR3 is CASRLGTNYGYTF. In DNA, the CDR3 is TGTGCCTCAAGACTGGGGACAAACTATGGCTACACCTTC. This chain joins TRBV10-3 and TRBJ1-2, with TRBD1 as a possible D gene (6 bases). CDR3 length: 13 residues. CDR1 and CDR2 from the germline V gene are ENHRY and SYGVKD. V was trimmed by 11 bases and J by 2 bases, leaving 15 bases between them.

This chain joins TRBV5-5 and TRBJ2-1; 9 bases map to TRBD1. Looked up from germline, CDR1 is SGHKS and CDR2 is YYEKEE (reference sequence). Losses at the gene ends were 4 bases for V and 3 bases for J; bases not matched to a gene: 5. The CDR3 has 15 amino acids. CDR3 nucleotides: TGTGCCAGCAGCCCTGCGGGACAGGGCTACAATGAGCAGTTCTTC. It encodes CASSPAGQGYNEQFF.

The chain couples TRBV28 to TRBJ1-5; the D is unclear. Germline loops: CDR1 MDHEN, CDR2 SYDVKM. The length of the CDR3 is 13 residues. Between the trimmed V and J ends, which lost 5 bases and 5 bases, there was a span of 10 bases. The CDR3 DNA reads TGTGCCAGCAGTCCCCGAAAAGATCAGCCCCAGCATTTT. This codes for CASSPRKDQPQHF.

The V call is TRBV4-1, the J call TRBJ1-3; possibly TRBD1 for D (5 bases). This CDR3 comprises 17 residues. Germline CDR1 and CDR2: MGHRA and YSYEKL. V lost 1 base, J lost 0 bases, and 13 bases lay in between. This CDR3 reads CASSQGQPRDSGNTIYF. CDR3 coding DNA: TGCGCCAGCAGCCAAGGACAGCCGCGGGACTCTGGAAACACCATATATTTT.

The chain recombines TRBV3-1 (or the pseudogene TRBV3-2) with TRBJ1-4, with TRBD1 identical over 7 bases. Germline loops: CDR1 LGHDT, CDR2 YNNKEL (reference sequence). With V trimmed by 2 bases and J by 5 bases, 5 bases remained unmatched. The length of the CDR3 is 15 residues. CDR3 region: CASSQLRQGNEKLFF. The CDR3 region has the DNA TGTGCCAGCAGCCAATTGAGACAGGGAAATGAAAAACTGTTTTTT.

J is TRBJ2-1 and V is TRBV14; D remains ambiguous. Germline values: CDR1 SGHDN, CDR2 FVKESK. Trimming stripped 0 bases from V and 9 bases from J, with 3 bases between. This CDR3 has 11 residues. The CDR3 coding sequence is TGTGCCAGCAGCCAAGAAGTTGAGCAGTTCTTC. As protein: CASSQEVEQFF.

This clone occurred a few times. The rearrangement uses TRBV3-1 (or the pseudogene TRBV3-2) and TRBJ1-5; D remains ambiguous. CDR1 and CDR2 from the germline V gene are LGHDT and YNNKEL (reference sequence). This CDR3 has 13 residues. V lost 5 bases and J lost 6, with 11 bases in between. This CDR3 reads CASSTQFGQPQHF. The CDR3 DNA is TGTGCCAGCAGCACCCAGTTCGGTCAGCCCCAGCATTTT.

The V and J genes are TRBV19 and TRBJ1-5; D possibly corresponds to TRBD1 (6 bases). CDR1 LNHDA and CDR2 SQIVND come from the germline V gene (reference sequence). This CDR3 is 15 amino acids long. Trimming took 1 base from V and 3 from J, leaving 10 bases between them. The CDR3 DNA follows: TGTGCCAGTAGTATAGGGACAGCCTTCAATCAGCCCCAGCATTTT. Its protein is CASSIGTAFNQPQHF.

This CDR3 is CASSQQGVPGNTIYF. CDR3 in DNA: TGTGCCAGCTCACAACAGGGGGTCCCTGGAAACACCATATATTTT. The chain recombines TRBV18 with TRBJ1-3, with TRBD1 matching over 8 bases. With 4 bases clipped from V and 2 bases from J, the junction kept 4 bases outside the gene matches. The CDR3 length is 15 residues. Per germline, CDR1 KGHSH and CDR2 LQKENI.

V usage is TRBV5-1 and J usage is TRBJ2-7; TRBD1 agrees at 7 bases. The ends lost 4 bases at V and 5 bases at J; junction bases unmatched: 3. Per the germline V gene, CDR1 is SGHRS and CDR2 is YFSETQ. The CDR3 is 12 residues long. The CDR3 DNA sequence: TGCGCCAGCAGCACCGGACAGGACGAGCAGTACTTC. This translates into CASSTGQDEQYF.

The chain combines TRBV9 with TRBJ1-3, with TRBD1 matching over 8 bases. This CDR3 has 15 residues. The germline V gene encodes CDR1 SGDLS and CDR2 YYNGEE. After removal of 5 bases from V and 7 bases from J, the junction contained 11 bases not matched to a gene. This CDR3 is CASSATGTGRNTIYF. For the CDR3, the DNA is TGTGCCAGCAGTGCCACCGGGACAGGAAGGAACACCATATATTTT.

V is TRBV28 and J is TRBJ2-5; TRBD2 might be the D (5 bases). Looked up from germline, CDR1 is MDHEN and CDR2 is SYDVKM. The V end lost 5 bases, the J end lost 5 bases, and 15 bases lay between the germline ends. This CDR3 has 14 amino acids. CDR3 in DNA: TGTGCCAGCAGTCGGATAACTAGTATGGAGACCCAGTACTTC. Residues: CASSRITSMETQYF.